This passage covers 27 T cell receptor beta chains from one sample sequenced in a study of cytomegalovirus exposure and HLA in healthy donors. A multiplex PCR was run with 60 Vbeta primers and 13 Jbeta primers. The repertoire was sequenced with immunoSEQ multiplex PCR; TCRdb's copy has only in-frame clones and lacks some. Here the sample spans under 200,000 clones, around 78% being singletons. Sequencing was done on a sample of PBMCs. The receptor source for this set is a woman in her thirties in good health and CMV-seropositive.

CDR3 sequence (DNA): TGTGCCAGCAGCCACCGGGACTTAACAGACTTCACAGATACGCAGTATTTT. The encoded protein is CASSHRDLTDFTDTQYF. The genes are TRBV5-4 and TRBJ2-3, with D possibly TRBD2 on 6 matching bases. V lost 4 bases and J 2 bases, leaving 20 bases between the germline ends. Germline lookup yields CDR1 SGHNT and CDR2 YYREEE (reference sequence). The CDR3 runs 17 residues.

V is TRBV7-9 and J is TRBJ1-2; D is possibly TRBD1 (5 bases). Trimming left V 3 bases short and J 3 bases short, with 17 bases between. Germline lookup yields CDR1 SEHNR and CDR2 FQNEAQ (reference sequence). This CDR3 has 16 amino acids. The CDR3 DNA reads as TGTGCCAGCAGCTTGGCGGACGTGGGGCCCCACTATGGCTACACCTTC. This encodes CASSLADVGPHYGYTF. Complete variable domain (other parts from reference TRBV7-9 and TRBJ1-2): DTGVSQNPRHKITKRGQNVTFRCDPISEHNRLYWYRQTLGQGPEFLTYFQNEAQLEKSRLLSDRFSAERPKGSFSTLEIQRTEQGDSAMYLCASSLADVGPHYGYTFGSGTRLTVV.

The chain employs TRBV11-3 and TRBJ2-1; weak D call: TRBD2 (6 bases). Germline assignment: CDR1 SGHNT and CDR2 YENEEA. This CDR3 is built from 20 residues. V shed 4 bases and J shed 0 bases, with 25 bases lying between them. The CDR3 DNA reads TGTGCCAGCAGCTCTCGCGGGGCGGCAGAGTATAGAAGCTCCTACAATGAGCAGTTCTTC. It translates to CASSSRGAAEYRSSYNEQFF.

The CDR3 reads CASSEVAGAAGNTIYF. The CDR3 DNA follows: TGTGCCAGCAGTGAAGTGGCAGGGGCCGCTGGAAACACCATATATTTT. The gene calls are TRBV6-1 and TRBJ1-3, with D maybe TRBD1 (6 bases). Germline CDR1 is MNHNS and CDR2 is SASEGT. The CDR3 contains 16 residues. Trimming shortened V by 1 base and J by 2 bases, and 12 bases separated the two germline ends.

The CDR3 bases are TGTGCCTGGGGGTACGGGGGAACCGGGGAGCTGTTTTTT. Protein: CAWGYGGTGELFF. The chain has TRBV30 and TRBJ2-2; D might be TRBD2 (6 bases). The V end lost 5 bases, the J end lost 5 bases, and 12 bases lay between the germline ends. This CDR3 is 13 amino acids long. Per the germline V gene, CDR1 is GTSNPN and CDR2 is SVGIG (reference sequence). Together with reference TRBV30 and TRBJ2-2, the CDR3 gives the full variable domain: SQTIHQWPATLVQPVGSPLSLECTVEGTSNPNLYWYRQAAGRGLQLLFYSVGIGQISSEVPQNLSASRPQDRQFILSSKKLLLSDSGFYLCAWGYGGTGELFFGEGSRLTVL.

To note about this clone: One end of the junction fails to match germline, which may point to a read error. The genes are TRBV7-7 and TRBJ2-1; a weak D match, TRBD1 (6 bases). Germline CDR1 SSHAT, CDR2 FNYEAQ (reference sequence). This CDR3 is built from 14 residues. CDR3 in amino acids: CASSLAGVKNEQFF. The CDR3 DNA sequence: TGTGCTAGCAGCTTAGCAGGGGTTAAGAATGAGCAGTTCTTC.

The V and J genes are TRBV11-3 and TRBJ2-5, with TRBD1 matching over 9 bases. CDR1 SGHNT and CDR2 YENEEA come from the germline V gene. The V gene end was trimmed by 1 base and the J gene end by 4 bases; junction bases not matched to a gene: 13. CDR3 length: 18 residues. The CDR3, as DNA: TGTGCCAGCAGCTTAGGGGGTTTCGGACAGGGGCGGAGAGAGACCCAGTACTTC. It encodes CASSLGGFGQGRRETQYF.

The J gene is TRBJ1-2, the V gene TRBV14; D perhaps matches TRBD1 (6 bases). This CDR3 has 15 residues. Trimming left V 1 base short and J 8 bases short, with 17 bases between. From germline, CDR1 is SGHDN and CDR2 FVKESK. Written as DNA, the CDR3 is TGTGCCAGCAGCCAAGCCCCAGGGGATCTGAGGGGCTACACCTTC. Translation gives CASSQAPGDLRGYTF. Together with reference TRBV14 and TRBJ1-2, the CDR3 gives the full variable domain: EAGVTQFPSHSVIEKGQTVTLRCDPISGHDNLYWYRRVMGKEIKFLLHFVKESKQDESGMPNNRFLAERTGGTYSTLKVQPAELEDSGVYFCASSQAPGDLRGYTFGSGTRLTVV.

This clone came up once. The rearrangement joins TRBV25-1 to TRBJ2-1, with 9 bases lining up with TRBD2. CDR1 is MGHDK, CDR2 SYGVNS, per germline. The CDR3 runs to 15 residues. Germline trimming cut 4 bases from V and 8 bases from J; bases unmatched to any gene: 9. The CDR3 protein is CASSGPGLAIDEQFF. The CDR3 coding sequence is TGTGCCAGCAGTGGGCCGGGACTAGCAATCGATGAGCAGTTCTTC.

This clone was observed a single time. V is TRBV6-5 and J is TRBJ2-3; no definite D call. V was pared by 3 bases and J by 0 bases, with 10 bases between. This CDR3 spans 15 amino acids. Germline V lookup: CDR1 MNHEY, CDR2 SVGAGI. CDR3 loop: CASSYRSSSTDTQYF. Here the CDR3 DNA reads TGTGCCAGCAGTTATAGATCAAGCAGCACAGATACGCAGTATTTT.

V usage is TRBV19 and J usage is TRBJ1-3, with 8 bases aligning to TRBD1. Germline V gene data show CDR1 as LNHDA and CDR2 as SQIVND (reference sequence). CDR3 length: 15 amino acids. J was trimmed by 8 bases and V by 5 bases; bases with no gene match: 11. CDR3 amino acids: CASSHGQGLRDTIYF. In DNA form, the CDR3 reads TGTGCCAGTAGTCACGGACAGGGCCTGCGGGACACCATATATTTT.

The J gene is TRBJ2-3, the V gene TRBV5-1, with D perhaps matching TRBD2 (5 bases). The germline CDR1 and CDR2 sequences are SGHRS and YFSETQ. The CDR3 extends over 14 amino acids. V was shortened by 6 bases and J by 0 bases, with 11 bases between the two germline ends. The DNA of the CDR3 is TGCGCCAGCACTGTCGGGATTAGCACAGATACGCAGTATTTT. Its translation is CASTVGISTDTQYF.

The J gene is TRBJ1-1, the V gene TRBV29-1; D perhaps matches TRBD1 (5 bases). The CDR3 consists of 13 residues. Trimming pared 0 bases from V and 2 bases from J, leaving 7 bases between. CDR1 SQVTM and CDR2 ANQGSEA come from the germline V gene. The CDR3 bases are TGCAGCGTTGAAGATCAGGGAAACACTGAAGCTTTCTTT. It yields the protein CSVEDQGNTEAFF.

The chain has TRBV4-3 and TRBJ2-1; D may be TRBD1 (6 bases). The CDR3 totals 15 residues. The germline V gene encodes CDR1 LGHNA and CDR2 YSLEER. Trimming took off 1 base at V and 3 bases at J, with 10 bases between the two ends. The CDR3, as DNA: TGCGCCAGCAGCCAAGGACAGGAGGTCTACAATGAGCAGTTCTTC. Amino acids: CASSQGQEVYNEQFF.

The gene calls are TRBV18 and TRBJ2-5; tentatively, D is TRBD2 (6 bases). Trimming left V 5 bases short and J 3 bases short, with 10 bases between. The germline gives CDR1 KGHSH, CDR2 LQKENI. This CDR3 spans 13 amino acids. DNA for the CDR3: TGTGCCAGCTCAAAGGGAGGAGAAGAGACCCAGTACTTC. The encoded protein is CASSKGGEETQYF. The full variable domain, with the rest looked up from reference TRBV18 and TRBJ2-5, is NAGVMQNPRHLVRRRGQEARLRCSPMKGHSHVYWYRQLPEEGLKFMVYLQKENIIDESGMPKERFSAEFPKEGPSILRIQQVVRGDSAAYFCASSKGGEETQYFGPGTRLLVL.

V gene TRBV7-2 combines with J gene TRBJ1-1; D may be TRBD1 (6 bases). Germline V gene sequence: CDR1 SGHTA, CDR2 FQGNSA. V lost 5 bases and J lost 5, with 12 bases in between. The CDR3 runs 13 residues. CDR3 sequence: CASSEQGLTEAFF. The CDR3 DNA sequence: TGTGCCAGCAGCGAACAGGGATTGACTGAAGCTTTCTTT.

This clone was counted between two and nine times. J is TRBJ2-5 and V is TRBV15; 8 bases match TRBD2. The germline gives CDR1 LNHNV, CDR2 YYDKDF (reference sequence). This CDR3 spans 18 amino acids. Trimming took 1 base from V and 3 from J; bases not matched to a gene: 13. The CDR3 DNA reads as TGTGCCACCAGCAGAGGGATAGGAGCGGGAGTGGGGGAAGAGACCCAGTACTTC. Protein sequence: CATSRGIGAGVGEETQYF.

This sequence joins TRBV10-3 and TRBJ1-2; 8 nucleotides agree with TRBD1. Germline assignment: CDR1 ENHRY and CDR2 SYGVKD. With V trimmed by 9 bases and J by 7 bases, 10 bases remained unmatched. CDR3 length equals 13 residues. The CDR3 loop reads CAISGGWRGGYTF. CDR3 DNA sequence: TGTGCCATTTCAGGGGGCTGGCGTGGTGGCTACACCTTC.

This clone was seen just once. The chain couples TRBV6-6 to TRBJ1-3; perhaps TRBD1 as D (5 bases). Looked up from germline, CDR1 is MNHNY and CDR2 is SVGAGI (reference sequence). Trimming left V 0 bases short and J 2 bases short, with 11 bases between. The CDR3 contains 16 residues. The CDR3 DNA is TGTGCCAGCAGTTACTCTTCCGGCAGGGCTGGAAACACCATATATTTT. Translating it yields CASSYSSGRAGNTIYF.

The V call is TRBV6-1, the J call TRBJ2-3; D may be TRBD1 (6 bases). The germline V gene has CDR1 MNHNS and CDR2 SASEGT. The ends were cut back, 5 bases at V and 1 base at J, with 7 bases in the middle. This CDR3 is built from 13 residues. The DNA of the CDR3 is TGTGCCAGCAGTCGGACAGGCACAGATACGCAGTATTTT. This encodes CASSRTGTDTQYF.

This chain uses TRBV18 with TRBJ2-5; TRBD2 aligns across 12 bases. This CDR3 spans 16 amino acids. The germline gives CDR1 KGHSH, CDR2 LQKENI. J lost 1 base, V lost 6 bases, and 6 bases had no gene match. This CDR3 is CASSPTSGRVQETQYF. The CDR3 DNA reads TGTGCCAGCTCTCCGACTAGCGGGAGAGTCCAAGAGACCCAGTACTTC.

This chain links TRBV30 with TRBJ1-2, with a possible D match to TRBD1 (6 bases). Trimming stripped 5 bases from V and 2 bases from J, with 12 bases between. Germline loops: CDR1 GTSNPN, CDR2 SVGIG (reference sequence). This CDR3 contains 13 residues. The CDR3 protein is CAWQGMENYGYTF. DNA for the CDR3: TGTGCCTGGCAGGGGATGGAGAACTATGGCTACACCTTC.

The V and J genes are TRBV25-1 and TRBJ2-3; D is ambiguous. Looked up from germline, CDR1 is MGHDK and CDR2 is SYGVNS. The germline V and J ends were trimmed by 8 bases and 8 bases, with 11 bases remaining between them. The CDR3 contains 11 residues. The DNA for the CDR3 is TGTGCCAGCGGCCGCCGAGGTACGCAGTATTTT. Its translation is CASGRRGTQYF.

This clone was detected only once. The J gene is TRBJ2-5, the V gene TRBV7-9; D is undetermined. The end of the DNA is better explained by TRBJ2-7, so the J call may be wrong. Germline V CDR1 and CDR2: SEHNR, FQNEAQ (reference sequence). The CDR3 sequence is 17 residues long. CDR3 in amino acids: CASSLASAKVADYEQYF. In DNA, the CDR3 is TGTGCCAGCAGCTTAGCTTCAGCCAAAGTGGCAGACTACGAGCAGTACTTC.

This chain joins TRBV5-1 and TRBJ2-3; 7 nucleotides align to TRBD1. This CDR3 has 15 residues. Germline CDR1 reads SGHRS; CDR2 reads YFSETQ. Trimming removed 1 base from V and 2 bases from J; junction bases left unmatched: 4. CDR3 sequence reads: CASSLKGQLTDTQYF. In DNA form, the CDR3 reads TGCGCCAGCAGCTTGAAGGGACAGCTCACAGATACGCAGTATTTT.

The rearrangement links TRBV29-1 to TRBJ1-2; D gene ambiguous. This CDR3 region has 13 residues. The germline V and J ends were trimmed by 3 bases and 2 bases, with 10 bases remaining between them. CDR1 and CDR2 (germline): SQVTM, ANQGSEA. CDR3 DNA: TGCAGCGTTGAGAGGGCGGAGAACTATGGCTACACCTTC. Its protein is CSVERAENYGYTF.

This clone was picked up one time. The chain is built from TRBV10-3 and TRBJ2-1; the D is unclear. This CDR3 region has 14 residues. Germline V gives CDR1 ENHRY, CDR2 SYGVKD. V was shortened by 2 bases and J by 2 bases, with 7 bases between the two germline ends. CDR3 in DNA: TGTGCCATCAGTGAGACAGTCCCCTACAATGAGCAGTTCTTC. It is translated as CAISETVPYNEQFF.